Below are 20 T cell receptor beta chains sequenced from a single sample in a study of OX40 agonist ivuxolimab in advanced cancers. Measured with immunoSEQ multiplex PCR; TCRdb has only the in-frame clones, and not every one. The sample shows roughly 130,000 clones, 93% of them seen only once. Source: CD4+ or CD8+ T cells sorted from blood, taken in a trial of the OX40 agonist ivuxolimab. Source of these receptors: an adult with an advanced solid tumor such as melanoma, head and neck, liver or kidney cancer.

J is TRBJ2-3 and V is TRBV18; 7 bases are a match to TRBD1. The ends lost 1 base at V and 0 bases at J; junction bases unmatched: 4. The CDR3 has 16 residues. CDR1 is KGHSH, CDR2 LQKENI, per germline. The CDR3 sequence: CASSPRGTASTDTQYF. CDR3 nucleotides: TGTGCCAGCTCACCACGTGGGACAGCTAGCACAGATACGCAGTATTTT.

The chain uses TRBV10-1 and TRBJ1-5, with TRBD1 as a possible D gene (5 bases). Looked up from germline, CDR1 is WNHNN and CDR2 is SYGVQD (reference sequence). Trimming shortened V by 3 bases and J by 7 bases, and 13 bases separated the two germline ends. This CDR3 has 14 amino acids. The CDR3 is CASSEEGRVQPQHF. CDR3 in DNA: TGCGCCAGCAGTGAAGAGGGCAGGGTCCAGCCCCAGCATTTT.

The chain uses TRBV28 and TRBJ2-3; D possibly corresponds to TRBD2 (6 bases). Germline-derived CDR1 and CDR2 are MDHEN and SYDVKM. The CDR3 loop spans 15 amino acids. V was shortened by 3 bases and J by 0 bases, with 10 bases between the two germline ends. This chain's CDR3 is CASSLAGISTDTQYF. The CDR3, as DNA: TGTGCCAGCAGTTTGGCGGGGATTAGCACAGATACGCAGTATTTT.

V gene TRBV7-3 combines with J gene TRBJ1-1; D gene uncertain. The germline CDR1 and CDR2 sequences are SGHTA and FQGTGA. Trimming removed 5 bases from V and 1 base from J, with 8 bases in between. This CDR3 has 13 amino acids. CDR3 amino acids: CASSKHQNTEAFF. DNA for the CDR3: TGTGCCAGCAGCAAACACCAGAACACTGAAGCTTTCTTT.

V usage is TRBV19 and J usage is TRBJ2-5, with 7 bases lining up with TRBD1. The CDR3 is 15 residues long. Germline loops: CDR1 LNHDA, CDR2 SQIVND (reference sequence). V lost 6 bases, J lost 4 bases, and 11 bases stayed unmatched. The CDR3 reads CASSSSDRNGETQYF. For the CDR3, the DNA is TGTGCCAGTAGCTCTTCGGACAGGAACGGAGAGACCCAGTACTTC.

V usage is TRBV27 and J usage is TRBJ2-5; possibly TRBD1 or TRBD2 for D (5 bases each). The CDR3 sequence is 12 residues long. Trimming removed 8 bases from V and 5 bases from J, with 12 bases in between. Germline assignment: CDR1 MNHEY and CDR2 SMNVEV (reference sequence). CDR3 in DNA: TGTGCCAGCCGGTCGGGGCCTGAGACCCAGTACTTC. This encodes CASRSGPETQYF.

The chain employs TRBV7-8 and TRBJ2-7; TRBD1 matches at 8 bases. This CDR3 has 14 residues. V lost 5 bases and J lost 3; bases outside the gene matches: 6. CDR1 and CDR2 (germline): SGHVS, FQNEAQ. The CDR3 here is CASSQGQALYEQYF. CDR3 bases: TGTGCCAGCAGCCAGGGACAGGCCCTCTACGAGCAGTACTTC.

The CDR3 spells CASSSLGGPASTDTQYF. The CDR3 bases are TGCGCCAGCAGCTCCTTGGGAGGGCCTGCTAGCACAGATACGCAGTATTTT. The V and J genes are TRBV5-1 and TRBJ2-3, with 7 bases that match TRBD2. CDR3 size: 17 residues. Germline trimming cut 3 bases from V and 0 bases from J; bases unmatched to any gene: 10. CDR1 SGHRS and CDR2 YFSETQ come from the germline V gene.

The CDR3 bases are TGTGCCAGCAGCCTGGGTGCTGGAAACACCATATATTTT. Amino acids: CASSLGAGNTIYF. The chain is built from TRBV5-4 and TRBJ1-3; D is undetermined. This CDR3 has 13 amino acids. Looked up from germline, CDR1 is SGHNT and CDR2 is YYREEE (reference sequence). Trimming removed 4 bases at V and 2 bases at J, with 7 bases between.

The V call is TRBV28, the J call TRBJ1-3; possibly TRBD1 for D (5 bases). V lost 3 bases and J lost 3, with 12 bases in between. The CDR3 consists of 15 residues. Germline CDR1 is MDHEN and CDR2 is SYDVKM. The DNA of the CDR3 is TGTGCCAGCAGTTTTGCAGGGATTGATGGAAACACCATATATTTT. This sequence encodes CASSFAGIDGNTIYF.

The chain links TRBV5-1 to TRBJ1-4; 7 bases fit TRBD1. The germline CDR1 and CDR2 sequences are SGHRS and YFSETQ. The CDR3 spans 14 residues. The junction had 7 bases not matched to a gene; V was cut back by 4 bases and J by 7 bases. The CDR3 DNA sequence: TGCGCCAGCAGCCCTGACAGGGAGGTTGAAAAACTGTTTTTT. Its protein is CASSPDREVEKLFF.

V usage is TRBV5-6 and J usage is TRBJ2-3; perhaps TRBD1 as D (5 bases). Germline lookup yields CDR1 SGHDT and CDR2 YYEEEE. The CDR3 has 16 residues. Trimming removed 1 base from V and 0 bases from J, with 12 bases in between. CDR3 loop: CASSLWGRTSTDTQYF. The DNA of the CDR3 is TGTGCCAGCAGCTTGTGGGGCCGAACCAGCACAGATACGCAGTATTTT.

This clone was seen a single time. The rearrangement uses TRBV5-6 and TRBJ2-7; TRBD2 matches at 13 bases. Unmatched junction bases numbered 14, after V lost 4 bases and J lost 4 bases. Germline V gives CDR1 SGHDT, CDR2 YYEEEE. This CDR3 spans 18 amino acids. The DNA of the CDR3 is TGTGCCAGCAGCATGAGGGGACTAGCGGGACCGAAAGGTTACGAGCAGTACTTC. Residues: CASSMRGLAGPKGYEQYF.

The chain employs TRBV28 and TRBJ2-2, with 8 bases identical to TRBD2. The CDR3 runs 15 residues. J was trimmed by 6 bases and V by 6 bases; bases with no gene match: 9. The germline V gene has CDR1 MDHEN and CDR2 SYDVKM. The CDR3 DNA sequence: TGTGCCAGCAGCTCGGGGGGGTTCGGTCCCGGGGAGCTGTTTTTT. Translation gives CASSSGGFGPGELFF.

The chain has TRBV5-1 and TRBJ2-2, with D possibly being TRBD2 (6 bases). This CDR3 is 15 amino acids long. V lost 0 bases, J lost 5 bases, and 11 bases lay in between. CDR1 SGHRS and CDR2 YFSETQ come from the germline V gene. CDR3: CASSLVRGGTGELFF. The CDR3 DNA follows: TGCGCCAGCAGCTTGGTGCGGGGTGGTACCGGGGAGCTGTTTTTT.

The rearrangement links TRBV7-3 to TRBJ1-6; D call uncertain. CDR1 and CDR2 from the germline V gene are SGHTA and FQGTGA. The CDR3 has 14 amino acids. Trimming pared 0 bases from V and 6 bases from J, leaving 6 bases between. As DNA, the CDR3 is TGTGCCAGCAGCTTAACCGATCGTAATTCACCCCTCCACTTT. It yields the protein CASSLTDRNSPLHF. Full variable domain (remainder filled in from reference TRBV7-3 and TRBJ1-6): GAGVSQTPSNKVTEKGKYVELRCDPISGHTALYWYRQSLGQGPEFLIYFQGTGAADDSGLPNDRFFAVRPEGSVSTLKIQRTERGDSAVYLCASSLTDRNSPLHFGNGTRLTVT.

The chain carries TRBV5-1 and TRBJ2-7; D unresolved. Per the germline V gene, CDR1 is SGHRS and CDR2 is YFSETQ. The CDR3 totals 14 residues. V lost 0 bases, J lost 0 bases, and 7 bases lay in between. CDR3 sequence reads: CASSLDPVSYEQYF. The CDR3 coding sequence is TGCGCCAGCAGCTTGGATCCCGTCTCCTACGAGCAGTACTTC.

CDR3 DNA sequence: TGTGCCAGCAGCATTACCCACGGAGATACGCAGTATTTT. It codes for CASSITHGDTQYF. The rearrangement links TRBV7-8 to TRBJ2-3; D remains ambiguous. The CDR3 is 13 amino acids. Trimming cost V 5 bases and J 5 bases, with 11 bases left between them. Germline CDR1 SGHVS, CDR2 FQNEAQ.

The rearrangement links TRBV6-5 to TRBJ2-7; 8 bases match TRBD1. J was trimmed by 6 bases and V by 5 bases; bases with no gene match: 12. Germline loops: CDR1 MNHEY, CDR2 SVGAGI. The CDR3 contains 15 residues. This CDR3 reads CASSLFTQGVGEQYF. The CDR3 DNA reads TGTGCCAGCAGTCTATTCACACAGGGGGTGGGCGAGCAGTACTTC.

This chain uses TRBV7-9 with TRBJ2-2; 7 bases fit TRBD1. V lost 5 bases and J lost 2; bases outside the gene matches: 8. The CDR3 is 16 residues long. Germline-derived CDR1 and CDR2 are SEHNR and FQNEAQ (reference sequence). Here the CDR3 reads CASSRLRGRNTGELFF. DNA for the CDR3: TGTGCCAGCAGCCGTCTGAGGGGGCGCAACACCGGGGAGCTGTTTTTT.